Each of the 29 T cell receptor beta chains below was sequenced from the same sample in a study of control samples from healthy donors and cancer patients. Sequenced by immunoSEQ multiplex PCR; TCRdb stores in-frame clones only, minus some. The profile shows approximately 150,000 clones, about nine tenths of them singletons. Sequencing was carried out using blood. These TCRs come from a man aged 25 to 40 in good health.

Comment on this clone: The sample contains more than one DNA sequence encoding this CDR3. In DNA, the CDR3 is TGTGCCAGCAGCCAAGTTCGGGGGAACACTGAAGCTTTCTTT. The encoded protein is CASSQVRGNTEAFF. The gene calls are TRBV14 and TRBJ1-1, with D hard to call. V was trimmed by 1 base and J by 1 base, leaving 7 bases between them. Germline CDR1 reads SGHDN; CDR2 reads FVKESK. This CDR3 has 14 amino acids.

There are many counts of this clone. This chain joins TRBV19 and TRBJ2-3; D is perhaps TRBD2 (5 bases). Germline CDR1 is LNHDA and CDR2 is SQIVND (reference sequence). V was trimmed by 3 bases and J by 5 bases, leaving 9 bases between them. CDR3 length: 13 amino acids. CDR3 sequence: CASSIGMKDTQYF. CDR3 bases: TGTGCCAGTAGTATCGGGATGAAAGATACGCAGTATTTT.

V gene TRBV7-3 combines with J gene TRBJ2-3; 10 nucleotides match TRBD2. This CDR3 has 15 amino acids. CDR1 SGHTA and CDR2 FQGTGA come from the germline V gene. V lost 5 bases, J lost 5 bases, and 7 bases stayed unmatched. CDR3 nucleotide sequence: TGTGCCAGCAGCCCCCAGCGGGGGGGCGTAGATACGCAGTATTTT. This encodes CASSPQRGGVDTQYF.

This rearrangement joins TRBV19 to TRBJ1-6; 9 bases match TRBD1. In germline, CDR1 is LNHDA, CDR2 SQIVND (reference sequence). The trim removed 4 bases at V and 7 bases at J, leaving 2 bases unmatched. This CDR3 has 14 amino acids. The CDR3 nucleotides are TGTGCCAGTAGTAGGACAGGGGTCAATTCACCCCTCCACTTT. Translating it yields CASSRTGVNSPLHF.

The rearrangement joins TRBV28 to TRBJ2-7, with D perhaps TRBD2 (5 bases). V was cut by 3 bases and J by 1 base, with 13 bases left in between. The CDR3 is made up of 15 amino acids. Germline V CDR1 and CDR2: MDHEN, SYDVKM. The CDR3 nucleotides read TGTGCCAGCAGTTTTAGAGGGTTTATGTCCTACGAGCAGTACTTC. Translating it yields CASSFRGFMSYEQYF.

The gene calls are TRBV28 and TRBJ1-5; D not certain. The CDR3 runs 13 residues. V lost 5 bases and J lost 9, with 14 bases in between. Per germline, CDR1 MDHEN and CDR2 SYDVKM. As DNA, the CDR3 is TGTGCCAGCAGTCAACGTGGGATTAGGCCCCAGCATTTT. Translating it yields CASSQRGIRPQHF.

The chain couples TRBV2 to TRBJ1-5, with 9 bases identical to TRBD1. Germline V gene sequence: CDR1 SNHLY, CDR2 FYNNEI. The CDR3 extends over 15 amino acids. Trimming at V came to 6 bases and at J to 6 bases, leaving 9 bases not matched to a gene. In nucleotides, the CDR3 is TGTGCCAGCAGCCACGGGACAGGGCAGGTTCAGCCCCAGCATTTT. This sequence encodes CASSHGTGQVQPQHF.

This clone was observed a single time. The V gene is TRBV10-2, the J gene TRBJ1-1; D remains ambiguous. The V gene's germline CDR1 is WSHSY and CDR2 SAAADI. V was clipped by 7 bases and J by 0 bases, with 15 bases between them. The CDR3 is made up of 15 amino acids. CDR3 in DNA: TGCGCCAGCATGTGGCAGCCGACGCTGAACACTGAAGCTTTCTTT. Its translation: CASMWQPTLNTEAFF.

V gene TRBV5-1 combines with J gene TRBJ2-7; TRBD2 matches 14 bases. Per the germline V gene, CDR1 is SGHRS and CDR2 is YFSETQ. V gave up 4 bases and J gave up 2 bases; unmatched junction bases: 5. The CDR3 is 16 residues long. The CDR3 reads CASSPGLAGAAYEQYF. The CDR3 DNA is TGCGCCAGCAGCCCGGGACTAGCGGGGGCCGCCTACGAGCAGTACTTC.

The CDR3 reads CASSALPLAGSTDTQYF. Written as DNA, the CDR3 is TGTGCCAGCAGTGCCCTCCCGCTAGCGGGGTCCACAGATACGCAGTATTTT. V and J are TRBV6-4 and TRBJ2-3; 9 nucleotides agree with TRBD2. CDR3 length equals 17 residues. Germline values: CDR1 MRHNA, CDR2 SNTAGT. V lost 4 bases, J lost 2 bases, and 10 bases stayed unmatched.

This chain links TRBV15 with TRBJ1-4; D is unresolved. Germline V gene lookup returns CDR1 LNHNV and CDR2 YYDKDF (reference sequence). The CDR3 loop spans 14 amino acids. Trimming took 9 bases from V and 8 from J, leaving 19 bases between them. In nucleotides, the CDR3 is TGTGCCACAACGGGGATTAGGTCGGAAGAAAAACTGTTTTTT. Translating it yields CATTGIRSEEKLFF.

V usage is TRBV3-1 (or the pseudogene TRBV3-2) and J usage is TRBJ1-2; D call uncertain. The CDR3 sequence is 12 residues long. Germline V gives CDR1 LGHDT, CDR2 YNNKEL (reference sequence). Trimming removed 4 bases at V and 8 bases at J, with 11 bases between. CDR3 in DNA: TGTGCCAGCAGCCCGGGCCAATTCGGCTACACCTTC. Protein sequence: CASSPGQFGYTF.

The rearrangement uses TRBV24-1 and TRBJ2-7; TRBD1 matches at 7 bases. The germline CDR1 and CDR2 sequences are KGHDR and SFDVKD. The junction had 10 bases not matched to a gene; V was cut back by 0 bases and J by 0 bases. CDR3 length equals 18 residues. The CDR3 region is CATSDLRQGGRGSYEQYF. CDR3 bases: TGTGCCACCAGTGATTTGCGACAGGGTGGCAGGGGCTCCTACGAGCAGTACTTC.

The chain employs TRBV5-4 and TRBJ1-2; D might be TRBD1 (6 bases). In germline, CDR1 is SGHNT, CDR2 YYREEE (reference sequence). The CDR3 totals 14 residues. V gave up 4 bases and J gave up 7 bases, with 17 bases separating them. The CDR3 bases are TGTGCCAGCAGCCCAGCGGGGGGCGCGAGTGGCTACACCTTC. Amino acids: CASSPAGGASGYTF. Supplemented by reference TRBV5-4 and TRBJ1-2, the full variable domain reads ETGVTQSPTHLIKTRGQQVTLRCSSQSGHNTVSWYQQALGQGPQFIFQYYREEENGRGNFPPRFSGLQFPNYSSELNVNALELDDSALYLCASSPAGGASGYTFGSGTRLTVV.

The chain carries TRBV24-1 and TRBJ1-1, with TRBD1 as a possible D gene (5 bases). V lost 8 bases and J 4 bases, leaving 10 bases between the germline ends. CDR1 is KGHDR, CDR2 SFDVKD, per germline. The CDR3 runs 12 residues. The CDR3 nucleotides are TGTGCCACCATAGGGGCGGGCACTGAAGCTTTCTTT. Its translation: CATIGAGTEAFF.

The chain recombines TRBV7-3 with TRBJ2-1; 12 bases align to TRBD2. V shed 4 bases and J 7 bases; nucleotides not matched to a gene: 11. CDR1 and CDR2 (germline): SGHTA, FQGTGA. The length of the CDR3 is 17 residues. This CDR3 reads CASSSTLAGGPWNEQFF. The CDR3 DNA is TGTGCCAGCAGCTCAACCCTAGCGGGGGGGCCATGGAATGAGCAGTTCTTC.

This clone was detected once. The V gene is TRBV27, the J gene TRBJ1-2; possible D gene TRBD1, 6 bases. The CDR3 totals 15 residues. CDR1 and CDR2 (germline): MNHEY, SMNVEV (reference sequence). Trimming removed 6 bases from V and 2 bases from J, with 16 bases in between. The CDR3, as DNA: TGTGCCAGCAGCCCATCAGGGGACCCAAACTATGGCTACACCTTC. Translated: CASSPSGDPNYGYTF.

The chain couples TRBV7-8 to TRBJ1-1; D is perhaps TRBD1 (6 bases). Deletions cut 1 base from V and 5 bases from J, with 11 bases between. Looked up from germline, CDR1 is SGHVS and CDR2 is FQNEAQ. The CDR3 is 14 residues long. The CDR3 region has the DNA TGTGCCAGCAGCTTAGTCGGGGGCAAGACTGAAGCTTTCTTT. Amino acid sequence: CASSLVGGKTEAFF.

V gene TRBV2 combines with J gene TRBJ1-3, with TRBD1 matching 7 bases. This CDR3 is built from 16 residues. V shed 4 bases and J 3 bases; nucleotides not matched to a gene: 9. From germline, CDR1 is SNHLY and CDR2 FYNNEI. The DNA for the CDR3 is TGTGCCAGCAGTGGGATACAGGGGTCCCTTGGAAACACCATATATTTT. Protein: CASSGIQGSLGNTIYF.

The rearrangement links TRBV27 to TRBJ2-7; D ambiguous. The V and J ends lost 1 base and 3 bases respectively, with 10 bases between them. Germline V gene sequence: CDR1 MNHEY, CDR2 SMNVEV (reference sequence). The CDR3 extends over 14 amino acids. CDR3 protein: CASSLLGRSYEQYF. The CDR3 bases are TGTGCCAGCAGTTTATTAGGCAGAAGCTACGAGCAGTACTTC.

This sequence joins TRBV2 and TRBJ2-1, with D unclear. CDR3 length: 13 residues. Germline V CDR1 and CDR2: SNHLY, FYNNEI. Trimming cost V 5 bases and J 6 bases, with 11 bases left between them. The CDR3 region is CASSSKGTNEQFF. DNA of the CDR3: TGTGCCAGCAGTAGTAAGGGAACCAATGAGCAGTTCTTC. The whole variable domain, remainder taken from reference TRBV2 and TRBJ2-1, is EPEVTQTPSHQVTQMGQEVILRCVPISNHLYFYWYRQILGQKVEFLVSFYNNEISEKSEIFDDQFSVERPDGSNFTLKIRSTKLEDSAMYFCASSSKGTNEQFFGPGTRLTVL.

V gene TRBV14 combines with J gene TRBJ2-4; D might be TRBD1 (5 bases). Deletions cut 1 base from V and 3 bases from J, with 10 bases between. The V gene's germline CDR1 is SGHDN and CDR2 FVKESK. This CDR3 is 15 amino acids long. CDR3 amino acids: CASSQVDRNKNIQYF. CDR3 nucleotides: TGTGCCAGCAGCCAAGTTGACAGAAACAAAAACATTCAGTACTTC.

The chain couples TRBV27 to TRBJ2-7, with a possible D match to TRBD1 (5 bases). The CDR3 covers 16 residues. Germline values: CDR1 MNHEY, CDR2 SMNVEV (reference sequence). V dropped 5 bases and J dropped 0 bases, with 17 bases sitting between them. CDR3 bases: TGTGCCAGCAGTCAATCAGGGCCAACGGGCTCCTACGAGCAGTACTTC. Translation: CASSQSGPTGSYEQYF.

The J gene is TRBJ2-7, the V gene TRBV27, with 9 bases lining up with TRBD1. Unmatched junction bases numbered 3, after V lost 0 bases and J lost 3 bases. This CDR3 contains 15 residues. Germline CDR1 MNHEY, CDR2 SMNVEV (reference sequence). The CDR3 region is CASSLSVGQGYEQYF. The CDR3 DNA follows: TGTGCCAGCAGTTTATCGGTGGGACAGGGCTACGAGCAGTACTTC.

The chain carries TRBV27 and TRBJ1-1; D gene ambiguous. This CDR3 contains 14 residues. The germline V and J ends were trimmed by 2 bases and 4 bases, with 11 bases remaining between them. Germline CDR1 MNHEY, CDR2 SMNVEV (reference sequence). CDR3 bases: TGTGCCAGCAGTTTAAGGGAGGTGGGCACTGAAGCTTTCTTT. Residues: CASSLREVGTEAFF.

This chain uses TRBV19 with TRBJ2-2, with no clear D. Between the trimmed V and J ends, which lost 8 bases and 6 bases, there was a span of 16 bases. CDR1 is LNHDA, CDR2 SQIVND, per germline (reference sequence). The CDR3 contains 14 residues. The CDR3 bases are TGTGCCAGTTCCCTGGTGGGGTTATCCGGGGAGCTGTTTTTT. Translation: CASSLVGLSGELFF.

This clone was recorded only once. V is TRBV10-3 and J is TRBJ2-1; 12 nucleotides match TRBD2. Looked up from germline, CDR1 is ENHRY and CDR2 is SYGVKD. J lost 6 bases, V lost 3 bases, and 3 bases had no gene match. The CDR3 length is 15 residues. The DNA of the CDR3 is TGTGCCATCAGTGACCTAGCGGGGGGGATCAATGAGCAGTTCTTC. Translated, it gives CAISDLAGGINEQFF.

The chain combines TRBV7-6 with TRBJ2-1, with 12 bases that match TRBD2. Germline V gene lookup returns CDR1 SGHVS and CDR2 FNYEAQ. The V gene end was trimmed by 0 bases and the J gene end by 1 base; junction bases not matched to a gene: 1. This CDR3 has 17 amino acids. CDR3 nucleotides: TGTGCCAGCAGCTTAGCACTAGCGGGGGGATCCTACAATGAGCAGTTCTTC. This codes for CASSLALAGGSYNEQFF.

The V call is TRBV12-5, the J call TRBJ2-2, with 8 bases aligning to TRBD2. Germline trimming cut 5 bases from V and 4 bases from J; bases unmatched to any gene: 9. Germline CDR1 reads LGHNT; CDR2 reads FRNRAP. This CDR3 has 16 residues. The CDR3, as DNA: TGTGCTAGTGGTCTCCAAGCGGGGGCAGGCACCGGGGAGCTGTTTTTT. As protein: CASGLQAGAGTGELFF.